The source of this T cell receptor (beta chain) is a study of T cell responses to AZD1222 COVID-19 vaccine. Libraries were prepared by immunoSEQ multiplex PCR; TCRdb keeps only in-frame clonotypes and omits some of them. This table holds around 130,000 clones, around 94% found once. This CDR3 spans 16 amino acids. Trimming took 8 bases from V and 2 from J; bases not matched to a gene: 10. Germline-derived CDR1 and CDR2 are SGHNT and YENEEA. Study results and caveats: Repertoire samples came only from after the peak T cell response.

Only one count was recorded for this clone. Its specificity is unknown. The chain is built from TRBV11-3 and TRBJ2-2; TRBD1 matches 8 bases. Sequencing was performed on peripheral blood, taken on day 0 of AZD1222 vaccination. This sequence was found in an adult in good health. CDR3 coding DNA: TGTGCCAGCCAGGGCGGGCAGGGGGCAAACACCGGGGAGCTGTTTTTT. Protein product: CASQGGQGANTGELFF. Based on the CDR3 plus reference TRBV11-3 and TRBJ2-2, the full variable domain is EAGVVQSPRYKIIEKKQPVAFWCNPISGHNTLYWYLQNLGQGPELLIRYENEEAVDDSQLPKDRFSAERLKGVDSTLKIQPAELGDSAVYLCASQGGQGANTGELFFGEGSRLTVL.